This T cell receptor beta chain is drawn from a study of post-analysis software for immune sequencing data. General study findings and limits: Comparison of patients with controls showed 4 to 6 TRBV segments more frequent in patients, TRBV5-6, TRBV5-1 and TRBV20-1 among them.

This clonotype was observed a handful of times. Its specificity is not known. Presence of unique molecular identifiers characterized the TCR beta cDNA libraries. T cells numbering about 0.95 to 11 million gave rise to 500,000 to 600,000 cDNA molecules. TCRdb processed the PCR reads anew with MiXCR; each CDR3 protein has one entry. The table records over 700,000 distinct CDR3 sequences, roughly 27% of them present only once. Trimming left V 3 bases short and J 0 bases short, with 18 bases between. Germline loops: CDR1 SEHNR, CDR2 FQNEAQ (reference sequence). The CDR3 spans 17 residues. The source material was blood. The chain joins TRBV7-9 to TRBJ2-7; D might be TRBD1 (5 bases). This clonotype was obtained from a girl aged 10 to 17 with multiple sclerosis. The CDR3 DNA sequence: TGTGCCAGCAGCTTCCCACAGGAGACAAGAAGCTCCTACGAGCAGTACTTC. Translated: CASSFPQETRSSYEQYF. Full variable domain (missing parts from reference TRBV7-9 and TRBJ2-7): DTGVSQNPRHKITKRGQNVTFRCDPISEHNRLYWYRQTLGQGPEFLTYFQNEAQLEKSRLLSDRFSAERPKGSFSTLEIQRTEQGDSAMYLCASSFPQETRSSYEQYFGPGTRLTVT.